Below are 25 T cell receptor beta chains sequenced from a single sample in a study of circulating and synovial CD4+ cells in juvenile arthritis. The repertoire was sequenced with immunoSEQ multiplex PCR; TCRdb's copy has only in-frame clones and lacks some. The sample has 35,000 or so clones, over 90% seen once; the top ten hold around 0.15%. What was sequenced was CD4+ T cells from blood. These receptors came from a human donor with juvenile idiopathic arthritis.

V usage is TRBV6-6 and J usage is TRBJ1-5; TRBD1 is a possible D gene (5 bases). V was cut by 5 bases and J by 5 bases, with 10 bases left in between. Germline V gene data show CDR1 as MNHNY and CDR2 as SVGAGI (reference sequence). This CDR3 has 13 residues. The CDR3 reads CASSRTPDQPQHF. As DNA, the CDR3 is TGTGCCAGCAGTCGGACACCTGATCAGCCCCAGCATTTT.

This chain connects TRBV10-3 to TRBJ2-5; 7 bases are a match to TRBD2. In germline, CDR1 is ENHRY, CDR2 SYGVKD. V was clipped by 11 bases and J by 4 bases; unmatched bases: 7. This CDR3 has 12 residues. The CDR3 nucleotides read TGTGCCGGGGGAGCTAGCGGAGAGACCCAGTACTTC. The encoded protein is CAGGASGETQYF.

The chain uses TRBV5-4 and TRBJ2-5, with D possibly TRBD1 on 6 matching bases. The V end lost 0 bases, the J end lost 6 bases, and 15 bases lay between the germline ends. The CDR3 contains 15 residues. The germline gives CDR1 SGHNT, CDR2 YYREEE (reference sequence). CDR3 DNA: TGTGCCAGCAGCTTGGTGTTTACGCAGGGGCAGACCCAGTACTTC. It codes for CASSLVFTQGQTQYF.

V and J are TRBV27 and TRBJ2-2; TRBD1 aligns across 7 bases. The ends lost 4 bases at V and 8 bases at J; junction bases unmatched: 7. Germline loops: CDR1 MNHEY, CDR2 SMNVEV (reference sequence). The CDR3 spans 14 residues. The CDR3 spells CASSSRQGIGELFF. The CDR3 DNA sequence: TGTGCCAGCAGTTCCCGACAGGGAATAGGGGAGCTGTTTTTT.

The chain recombines TRBV11-3 with TRBJ2-5; 10 nucleotides match TRBD2. Germline values: CDR1 SGHNT, CDR2 YENEEA. With 6 bases clipped from V and 5 bases from J, the junction kept 12 bases outside the gene matches. The CDR3 has 16 amino acids. The CDR3 here is CASSYRTSGGGETQYF. CDR3 nucleotides: TGTGCCAGCAGTTACAGGACTAGCGGAGGTGGGGAGACCCAGTACTTC.

This sequence joins TRBV21-1 and TRBJ2-2; TRBD2, the D gene given by the table, was not confirmed from the DNA. TRBV21-1 is labeled a pseudogene. This CDR3 has 16 amino acids. The chain's CDR3 is CASSPVGREGTGELFF. In DNA, the CDR3 is TGTGCCAGCAGCCCCGTAGGCAGGGAGGGCACCGGGGAGCTGTTTTTT.

The chain joins TRBV5-8 to TRBJ1-5; 8 nucleotides line up with TRBD1. CDR1 SGHTS and CDR2 YDEGEE come from the germline V gene. The CDR3 runs 15 residues. V was pared by 4 bases and J by 6 bases, with 9 bases of the junction left unmatched. CDR3 bases: TGTGCCAGCAGCCCGGGACAGGTCCCCGGTCAGCCCCAGCATTTT. Translating gives CASSPGQVPGQPQHF.

On this clone itself: Different DNA sequences within this sample yield the same CDR3. This sequence joins TRBV27 and TRBJ1-2, with TRBD1 identical over 10 bases. Germline V gives CDR1 MNHEY, CDR2 SMNVEV (reference sequence). V shed 3 bases, J shed 6 bases, and the junction held 13 bases outside the gene matches. The CDR3 has 17 amino acids. Here the CDR3 DNA reads TGTGCCAGCAGTTTGACCGGGACAGGGGCGTTTAAGGATGGCTACACCTTC. Protein: CASSLTGTGAFKDGYTF.

The V gene is TRBV9, the J gene TRBJ2-1, with 9 bases lining up with TRBD1. Trimming at V came to 4 bases and at J to 7 bases, leaving 9 bases not matched to a gene. CDR3 length: 15 amino acids. Germline V gives CDR1 SGDLS, CDR2 YYNGEE. The CDR3 loop reads CASSSQTGGLNEQFF. CDR3 nucleotides: TGTGCCAGCAGCTCTCAGACAGGGGGGTTGAATGAGCAGTTCTTC.

The chain has TRBV14 and TRBJ1-2, with 10 bases aligning to TRBD1. The trim removed 4 bases at V and 4 bases at J, leaving 6 bases unmatched. CDR1 and CDR2 from the germline V gene are SGHDN and FVKESK. This CDR3 has 15 amino acids. In DNA, the CDR3 is TGTGCCAGCAGCCGCCTAGGACAGGGGGGCTATGGCTACACCTTC. This translates into CASSRLGQGGYGYTF.

This chain connects TRBV9 to TRBJ2-5, with 8 positions matching TRBD2. Gene TRBJ2-7 matches the end of the DNA better, so the J call may be wrong. The germline CDR1 and CDR2 sequences are SGDLS and YYNGEE. The CDR3 is 19 amino acids. The CDR3 loop is CASSVDPGAQAGVRNEQYF. CDR3 coding DNA: TGTGCCAGCAGCGTAGATCCGGGGGCACAAGCGGGGGTACGCAACGAGCAGTACTTC.

The chain recombines TRBV5-1 with TRBJ2-5; 10 bases align to TRBD2. The CDR3 is made up of 15 amino acids. After removal of 10 bases from V and 2 bases from J, the junction contained 11 bases not matched to a gene. Per the germline V gene, CDR1 is SGHRS and CDR2 is YFSETQ. The CDR3 DNA follows: TGCGCCTCCTTCCAGGGAGCGGGGGGGCAAGAGACCCAGTACTTC. Translated, it gives CASFQGAGGQETQYF.

On this clone itself: At one boundary the junction diverges from the germline segment, which might be a read error. The sample contains more than one DNA sequence encoding this CDR3. This chain links TRBV6-5 with TRBJ1-6; no clear D. CDR1 is MNHEY, CDR2 SVGAGI, per germline. The CDR3 runs to 12 residues. CDR3 region: CASSLQNSPLHF. CDR3 nucleotide sequence: TGTGCCAGCAGCCTACAGAATTCCCCCCTCCACTTT.

Turning to this clone: The same CDR3 is also encoded by other DNA sequences in this sample. The chain combines TRBV28 with TRBJ1-5; TRBD1 might be the D (6 bases). The germline gives CDR1 MDHEN, CDR2 SYDVKM. This CDR3 comprises 16 residues. Trimming left V 4 bases short and J 3 bases short, with 16 bases between. In DNA, the CDR3 is TGTGCCAGCAGTTCAGGACAGACCGTTTACAATCAGCCCCAGCATTTT. It encodes CASSSGQTVYNQPQHF.

J is TRBJ2-7 and V is TRBV28, with 10 bases fitting TRBD2. Trimming removed 6 bases from V and 1 base from J; junction bases left unmatched: 9. CDR1 and CDR2 (germline): MDHEN, SYDVKM. This CDR3 is built from 16 residues. The CDR3 bases are TGTGCCAGCAGCTCTCAGTCGGGACTAGCGTCCTACGAGCAGTACTTC. This codes for CASSSQSGLASYEQYF.

The V and J genes are TRBV7-3 and TRBJ2-1, with D perhaps TRBD2 (6 bases). Between the trimmed V and J ends, which lost 2 bases and 7 bases, there was a span of 9 bases. The CDR3 totals 13 residues. Germline V CDR1 and CDR2: SGHTA, FQGTGA. CDR3 residues: CASSLFSGNEQFF. CDR3 DNA: TGTGCCAGCAGCTTATTTAGCGGTAATGAGCAGTTCTTC.

This clone was picked up one time. V is TRBV6-5 and J is TRBJ2-2; 7 bases are shared with TRBD2. The V gene end was trimmed by 7 bases and the J gene end by 4 bases; junction bases not matched to a gene: 3. The CDR3 has 13 amino acids. CDR1 and CDR2 from the germline V gene are MNHEY and SVGAGI. CDR3 nucleotide sequence: TGTGCCAGCAAACAGCGGGGCACCGGGGAGCTGTTTTTT. It yields the protein CASKQRGTGELFF.

The chain has TRBV19 and TRBJ2-1; 16 bases line up with TRBD2. Germline V gene data show CDR1 as LNHDA and CDR2 as SQIVND (reference sequence). The CDR3 sequence is 18 residues long. V was clipped by 6 bases and J by 0 bases; unmatched bases: 5. The CDR3 is CASRTGTSGGGSYNEQFF. CDR3 in DNA: TGTGCCAGTAGAACCGGGACTAGCGGGGGGGGCTCCTACAATGAGCAGTTCTTC.

This chain uses TRBV7-2 with TRBJ2-3; 7 bases fit TRBD1. Germline V gene data show CDR1 as SGHTA and CDR2 as FQGNSA. After removal of 5 bases from V and 5 bases from J, the junction contained 16 bases not matched to a gene. The CDR3 totals 17 residues. The CDR3 DNA is TGTGCCAGCAGCCCCCCTCGACAGGGAAAAATCGGAGATACGCAGTATTTT. Protein sequence: CASSPPRQGKIGDTQYF. The full variable domain, completed using reference TRBV7-2 and TRBJ2-3, is GAGVSQSPSNKVTEKGKDVELRCDPISGHTALYWYRQSLGQGLEFLIYFQGNSAPDKSGLPSDRFSAERTGGSVSTLTIQRTQQEDSAVYLCASSPPRQGKIGDTQYFGPGTRLTVL.

A note on this clone: Sequence at one end of the junction differs from germline and may be a read error. The chain links TRBV7-9 to TRBJ1-2; 8 bases fit TRBD1. Germline V gene sequence: CDR1 SEHNR, CDR2 FQNEAQ (reference sequence). The CDR3 consists of 16 residues. The CDR3 is CASSLARLDRDYGYAF. As DNA, the CDR3 is TGTGCCAGCAGCTTAGCGAGGCTGGACAGGGACTATGGCTACGCCTTC.

The chain has TRBV4-1 and TRBJ2-2, with 13 nucleotides matching TRBD2. Germline lookup yields CDR1 MGHRA and CDR2 YSYEKL. The V and J ends lost 6 bases and 0 bases, in that order; junction bases with no gene match: 13. CDR3 length: 20 residues. This CDR3 is CASSTAAPGLAGSNTGELFF. The CDR3 bases are TGCGCCAGCAGTACCGCCGCCCCGGGACTAGCGGGGTCGAACACCGGGGAGCTGTTTTTT.

The chain couples TRBV28 to TRBJ2-1; 8 nucleotides match TRBD2. Germline lookup yields CDR1 MDHEN and CDR2 SYDVKM. The CDR3 loop spans 18 amino acids. V lost 5 bases to trimming and J lost 9 bases; unmatched junction nucleotides: 21. CDR3 sequence (DNA): TGTGCCAGCAGTCATTATAGTGGGACTAGGGGCGAAAACGGTGAGCAGTTCTTC. Protein sequence: CASSHYSGTRGENGEQFF.

CDR3 nucleotides: TGTGCCAGCTCTCCAGGGGCGGGTGGTAAGGCTGAAGCTTTCTTT. It encodes CASSPGAGGKAEAFF. The chain is built from TRBV19 and TRBJ1-1; D is possibly TRBD1 (6 bases). Germline loops: CDR1 LNHDA, CDR2 SQIVND (reference sequence). CDR3 length: 15 residues. V lost 9 bases and J 6 bases, leaving 23 bases between the germline ends. The full variable domain, rest sourced from reference TRBV19 and TRBJ1-1, is DGGITQSPKYLFRKEGQNVTLSCEQNLNHDAMYWYRQDPGQGLRLIYYSQIVNDFQKGDIAEGYSVSREKKESFPLTVTSAQKNPTAFYLCASSPGAGGKAEAFFGQGTRLTVV.

CDR3 in amino acids: CAWSYRGRNEQFF. In nucleotides, the CDR3 is TGTGCCTGGAGTTACAGGGGGAGGAATGAGCAGTTCTTC. The V gene is TRBV30, the J gene TRBJ2-1, with 8 bases identical to TRBD1. CDR3 size: 13 residues. The germline gives CDR1 GTSNPN, CDR2 SVGIG (reference sequence). Losses at the gene ends were 2 bases for V and 7 bases for J; bases not matched to a gene: 4.

The genes are TRBV6-1 and TRBJ2-7; D is unclear. V was trimmed by 4 bases and J by 2 bases, leaving 9 bases between them. Germline values: CDR1 MNHNS, CDR2 SASEGT. The CDR3 loop spans 13 amino acids. CDR3 region: CASSASVTYEQYF. CDR3 nucleotides: TGTGCCAGCAGTGCGTCGGTAACCTACGAGCAGTACTTC.